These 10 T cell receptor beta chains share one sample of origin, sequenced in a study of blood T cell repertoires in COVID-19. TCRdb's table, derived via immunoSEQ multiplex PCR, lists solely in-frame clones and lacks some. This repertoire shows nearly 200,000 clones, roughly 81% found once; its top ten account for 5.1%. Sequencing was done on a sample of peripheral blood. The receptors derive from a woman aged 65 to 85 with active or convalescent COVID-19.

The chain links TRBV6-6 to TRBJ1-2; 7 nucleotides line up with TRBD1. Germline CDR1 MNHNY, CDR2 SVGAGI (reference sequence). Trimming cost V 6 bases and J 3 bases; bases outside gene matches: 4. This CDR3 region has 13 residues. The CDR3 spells CASRETGDYGYTF. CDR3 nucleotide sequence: TGTGCCAGCAGGGAAACAGGGGACTATGGCTACACCTTC.

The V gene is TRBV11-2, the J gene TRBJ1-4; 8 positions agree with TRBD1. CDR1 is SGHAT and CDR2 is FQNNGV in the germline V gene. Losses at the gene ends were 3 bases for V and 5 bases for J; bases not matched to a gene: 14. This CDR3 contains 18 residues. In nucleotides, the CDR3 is TGTGCCAGCAGCTTCTCGATTCAAGTCGGGACAGGCAATGAAAAACTGTTTTTT. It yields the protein CASSFSIQVGTGNEKLFF.

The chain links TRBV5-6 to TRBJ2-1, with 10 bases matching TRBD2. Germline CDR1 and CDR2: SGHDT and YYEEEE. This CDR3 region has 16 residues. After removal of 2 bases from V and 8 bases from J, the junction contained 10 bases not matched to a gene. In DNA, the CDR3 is TGTGCCAGCAGCTTTAGCGGGAGGTTCCAGAGCTATGAGCAGTTCTTC. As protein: CASSFSGRFQSYEQFF.

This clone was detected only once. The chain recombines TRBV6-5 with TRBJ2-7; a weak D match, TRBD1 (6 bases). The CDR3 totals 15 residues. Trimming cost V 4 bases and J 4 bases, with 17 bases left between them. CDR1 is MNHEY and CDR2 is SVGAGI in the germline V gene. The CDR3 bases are TGTGCCAGCAGTTCCCTTGGGACATCCAAATACGAGCAGTACTTC. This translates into CASSSLGTSKYEQYF.

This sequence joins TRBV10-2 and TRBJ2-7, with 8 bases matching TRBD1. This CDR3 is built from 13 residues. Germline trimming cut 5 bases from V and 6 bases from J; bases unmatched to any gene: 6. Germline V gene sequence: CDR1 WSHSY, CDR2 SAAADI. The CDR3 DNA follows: TGCGCCAGCAGTTCACAGGGGGTTGGCGAGCAGTACTTC. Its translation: CASSSQGVGEQYF.

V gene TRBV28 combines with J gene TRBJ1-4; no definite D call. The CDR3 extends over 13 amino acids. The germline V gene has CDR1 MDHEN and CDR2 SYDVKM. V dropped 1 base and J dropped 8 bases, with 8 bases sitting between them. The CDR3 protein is CASSLSPGEKLFF. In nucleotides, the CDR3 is TGTGCCAGCAGTTTATCTCCGGGGGAAAAACTGTTTTTT.

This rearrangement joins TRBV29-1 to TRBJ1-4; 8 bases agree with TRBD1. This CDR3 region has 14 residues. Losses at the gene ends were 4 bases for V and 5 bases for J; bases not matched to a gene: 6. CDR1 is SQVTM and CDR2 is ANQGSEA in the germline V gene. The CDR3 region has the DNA TGCAGCGTTGTCGACAGGGGTCGGAATGAAAAACTGTTTTTT. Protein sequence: CSVVDRGRNEKLFF.

The CDR3 spells CASSPLPGELFF. CDR3 coding DNA: TGTGCCAGCTCACCTCTTCCCGGGGAGCTGTTTTTT. The chain recombines TRBV18 with TRBJ2-2; D is uncertain. Trimming took off 3 bases at V and 6 bases at J, with 5 bases between the two ends. The CDR3 loop spans 12 amino acids. The germline gives CDR1 KGHSH, CDR2 LQKENI.

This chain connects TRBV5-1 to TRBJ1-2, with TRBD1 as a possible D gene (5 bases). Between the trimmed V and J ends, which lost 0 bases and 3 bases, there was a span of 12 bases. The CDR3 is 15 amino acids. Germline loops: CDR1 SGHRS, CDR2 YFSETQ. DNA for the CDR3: TGCGCCAGCAGCTTGGGTGCGACAGAGGACTATGGCTACACCTTC. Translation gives CASSLGATEDYGYTF.

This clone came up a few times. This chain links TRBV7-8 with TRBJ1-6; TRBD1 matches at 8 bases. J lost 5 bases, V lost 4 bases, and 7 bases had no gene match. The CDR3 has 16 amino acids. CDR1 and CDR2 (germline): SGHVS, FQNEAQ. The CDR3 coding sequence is TGTGCCAGCAGCTCCAGACAGGGGCGTAATAATTCACCCCTCCACTTT. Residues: CASSSRQGRNNSPLHF.